The 10 T cell receptor beta chains below were found in one sample sequenced in a study of blood T cell repertoires in COVID-19. Clones were sequenced by immunoSEQ multiplex PCR, and TCRdb holds only the in-frame ones, with some missing. This table has 200,000 to 300,000 clones, about 68% appearing once. The sequencing input was peripheral blood. These receptors came from a woman older than 75 with acute or convalescent COVID-19.

J is TRBJ1-1 and V is TRBV19; D is undetermined. CDR1 and CDR2 from the germline V gene are LNHDA and SQIVND (reference sequence). V shed 3 bases and J shed 6 bases, with 14 bases lying between them. The CDR3 runs 14 residues. Here the CDR3 DNA reads TGTGCCAGTAGTATCCCCTGGGCGGGATCTGAAGCTTTCTTT. It encodes CASSIPWAGSEAFF.

V and J are TRBV4-1 and TRBJ2-2; TRBD2 agrees at 7 bases. V was clipped by 3 bases and J by 3 bases; unmatched bases: 10. Germline values: CDR1 MGHRA, CDR2 YSYEKL. The CDR3 totals 17 residues. This CDR3 is CASSQGGKGWDTGELFF. CDR3 bases: TGCGCCAGCAGCCAGGGGGGGAAGGGCTGGGACACCGGGGAGCTGTTTTTT.

This clone was counted a few times. The chain has TRBV12-3 or TRBV12-4 and TRBJ1-1, with D uncertain. Trimming pared 6 bases from V and 7 bases from J, leaving 12 bases between. The CDR3 has 12 amino acids. In DNA form, the CDR3 reads TGTGCCAGCAGGCGCGGACGGGGTGAAGCTTTCTTT. It specifies CASRRGRGEAFF.

V and J are TRBV5-1 and TRBJ2-7; no clear D. This CDR3 has 13 residues. From germline, CDR1 is SGHRS and CDR2 YFSETQ. V was cut by 0 bases and J by 1 base, with 5 bases left in between. For the CDR3, the DNA is TGCGCCAGCAGCTTGGATCCGTCCTACGAGCAGTACTTC. Its translation is CASSLDPSYEQYF.

The chain carries TRBV18 and TRBJ2-6, with TRBD1 as a possible D gene (5 bases). The germline gives CDR1 KGHSH, CDR2 LQKENI. Trimming removed 5 bases at V and 2 bases at J, with 10 bases between. The CDR3 is 15 residues long. CDR3 nucleotide sequence: TGTGCCAGCTCATCCGGCAGGGCTGGGGCCAACGTCCTGACTTTC. It codes for CASSSGRAGANVLTF.

This chain uses TRBV6-5 with TRBJ2-7, with 10 bases aligning to TRBD2. The CDR3 has 15 amino acids. Germline V lookup: CDR1 MNHEY, CDR2 SVGAGI. The V segment lost 4 bases and the J segment 5 bases; nucleotides outside the gene matches: 8. CDR3 in DNA: TGTGCCAGCAGTTTAATGGCTAGCGGGAGAGACGAGCAGTACTTC. Protein sequence: CASSLMASGRDEQYF.

J is TRBJ1-6 and V is TRBV5-4, with 9 bases that match TRBD1. There are 14 residues in the CDR3. V lost 4 bases, J lost 8 bases, and 4 bases stayed unmatched. The germline V gene encodes CDR1 SGHNT and CDR2 YYREEE (reference sequence). CDR3 nucleotides: TGTGCCAGCAGCCAGGGACAGGGAGATTCACCCCTCCACTTT. Its protein product is CASSQGQGDSPLHF.

V gene TRBV7-2 combines with J gene TRBJ2-3; 12 bases line up with TRBD2. Germline assignment: CDR1 SGHTA and CDR2 FQGNSA. Trimming at V came to 1 base and at J to 4 bases, leaving 9 bases not matched to a gene. This CDR3 spans 18 amino acids. The CDR3, as DNA: TGTGCCAGCAGCTTAGTTCCTAGCGGGGGGGCTTCCGCAGATACGCAGTATTTT. It translates to CASSLVPSGGASADTQYF.

The rearrangement links TRBV7-9 to TRBJ2-7; D might be TRBD2 (5 bases). The CDR3 loop spans 18 amino acids. V was trimmed by 5 bases and J by 0 bases, leaving 23 bases between them. The V gene's germline CDR1 is SEHNR and CDR2 FQNEAQ (reference sequence). The CDR3 DNA follows: TGTGCCAGCAGCCCTATACTAGGATGGACCTCAGACTCCTACGAGCAGTACTTC. Translated, it gives CASSPILGWTSDSYEQYF. Complete variable domain (other parts from reference TRBV7-9 and TRBJ2-7): DTGVSQNPRHKITKRGQNVTFRCDPISEHNRLYWYRQTLGQGPEFLTYFQNEAQLEKSRLLSDRFSAERPKGSFSTLEIQRTEQGDSAMYLCASSPILGWTSDSYEQYFGPGTRLTVT.

V and J are TRBV5-1 and TRBJ1-6, with TRBD1 matching over 9 bases. Per the germline V gene, CDR1 is SGHRS and CDR2 is YFSETQ. The CDR3 has 14 amino acids. With 3 bases clipped from V and 8 bases from J, the junction kept 3 bases outside the gene matches. The CDR3 loop is CASSSGQGYSPLHF. In nucleotides, the CDR3 is TGCGCCAGCAGCTCGGGACAGGGTTATTCACCCCTCCACTTT.